The 13 T cell receptor beta chains presented below share a single source sample, sequenced in a study of blood T cells in healthy people across ages (dated by TCRdb to about 2015). Libraries were prepared through 5' RACE. A second about 7 to 11 cycle PCR used a sample-barcoded 5' primer and a J-beta primer mix. The public reads were run again by TCRdb, first through fastp at Q25 and then through MiXCR, and only productive beta chains were kept. When rows share a CDR3 protein, they turn into one entry using the most common DNA and genes. Counted in this sample were some 1.8 million distinct CDR3 sequences; roughly 43% of them appeared once. The ten largest clones capture 23% of the sample. The sequenced material came from blood. These receptors were collected from a human donor in good health.

This clonotype was recorded at least ten times. This chain links TRBV29-1 with TRBJ2-3; a possible D gene is TRBD2 (6 bases). Per germline, CDR1 SQVTM and CDR2 ANQGSEA. Trimming took off 1 base at V and 5 bases at J, with 16 bases between the two ends. The CDR3 runs to 15 residues. The CDR3 nucleotides read TGCAGCGTTGAAGGTCCGCGGGGTGAATTAGATACGCAGTATTTT. It is translated as CSVEGPRGELDTQYF.

This clonotype was counted only a few times. The chain couples TRBV29-1 to TRBJ2-7, with D possibly matching TRBD1 (5 bases). The J call may be wrong; the DNA end is better matched by TRBJ2-5. Germline-derived CDR1 and CDR2 are SQVTM and ANQGSEA. The CDR3 runs to 12 residues. This chain's CDR3 is CSVGREGETQYF. Written as DNA, the CDR3 is TGCAGCGTTGGCAGGGAAGGGGAGACCCAGTACTTC.

The table lists this clonotype with a few counts. The chain uses TRBV14 and TRBJ2-3; the D gene is possibly TRBD2 (5 bases). V gave up 4 bases and J gave up 0 bases, with 23 bases separating them. Germline lookup yields CDR1 SGHDN and CDR2 FVKESK. The CDR3 is 19 amino acids. The CDR3 region is CASSRQDGVRAYSTDTQYF. DNA for the CDR3: TGTGCCAGCAGCCGCCAAGACGGGGTGCGTGCCTATAGCACAGATACGCAGTATTTT.

This sequence joins TRBV12-3 or TRBV12-4 and TRBJ2-1; a weak D match, TRBD1 (5 bases). The CDR3 runs 17 residues. V lost 4 bases and J lost 0, with 16 bases in between. The CDR3 nucleotides read TGTGCCAGCAGTTACCCAGAGCAGGGTAGCTCCTACAATGAGCAGTTCTTC. It is translated as CASSYPEQGSSYNEQFF.

The rearrangement uses TRBV15 and TRBJ1-4; D not resolved. The germline V and J ends were trimmed by 5 bases and 1 base, with 8 bases remaining between them. CDR1 is LNHNV and CDR2 is YYDKDF in the germline V gene (reference sequence). The CDR3 has 14 amino acids. The CDR3 is CATSRTRTNEKLFF. In nucleotides, the CDR3 is TGTGCCACCAGCCGGACTCGAACTAATGAAAAACTGTTTTTT.

This chain uses TRBV11-1 with TRBJ2-3; no clear D gene. Germline lookup yields CDR1 SGHAT and CDR2 FQDESV (reference sequence). There are 16 residues in the CDR3. V gave up 1 base and J gave up 1 base, with 12 bases separating them. CDR3 nucleotides: TGTGCCAGCAGCTTAGTAGTCCCCCACGGCACAGATACGCAGTATTTT. Encoded protein: CASSLVVPHGTDTQYF.

The CDR3: CASSVPTGSPLHF. CDR3 nucleotide sequence: TGTGCCAGCAGTGTACCTACAGGTTCACCCCTCCACTTT. The genes are TRBV27 and TRBJ1-6; tentative D call: TRBD1 (5 bases). Trimming removed 5 bases at V and 9 bases at J, with 11 bases between. This CDR3 has 13 residues. Germline CDR1 is MNHEY and CDR2 is SMNVEV (reference sequence).

The CDR3 protein is CASSLLPRNRDLDAGELFF. DNA of the CDR3: TGCGCCAGCAGCTTGCTGCCCCGAAACAGGGATCTTGACGCCGGGGAGCTGTTTTTT. The gene calls are TRBV5-1 and TRBJ2-2, with D possibly TRBD1 on 6 matching bases. Germline loops: CDR1 SGHRS, CDR2 YFSETQ. The V gene lost 1 base and the J gene lost 6 bases, with 25 bases spanning the gap. The CDR3 has 19 residues.

This clonotype was seen only once. This rearrangement joins TRBV11-2 to TRBJ2-1; TRBD1 aligns across 8 bases. The germline V gene has CDR1 SGHAT and CDR2 FQNNGV. There are 15 residues in the CDR3. V lost 8 bases, J lost 4 bases, and 10 bases stayed unmatched. CDR3 bases: TGTGCCAGCGGTCCCGGGACAGGCTTATACAATGAGCAGTTCTTC. It translates to CASGPGTGLYNEQFF. Full variable domain (remainder filled in from reference TRBV11-2 and TRBJ2-1): EAGVAQSPRYKIIEKRQSVAFWCNPISGHATLYWYQQILGQGPKLLIQFQNNGVVDDSQLPKDRFSAERLKGVDSTLKIQPAKLEDSAVYLCASGPGTGLYNEQFFGPGTRLTVL.

In its sample, this clonotype was seen a few times. This chain connects TRBV6-6 to TRBJ2-1; D is unresolved. This CDR3 is 16 amino acids long. Deletions cut 6 bases from V and 2 bases from J, with 17 bases between. Germline V gene data show CDR1 as MNHNY and CDR2 as SVGAGI (reference sequence). In DNA, the CDR3 is TGTGCCAGCAGAAAGGACCCAACCAACCCCTACAATGAGCAGTTCTTC. Protein sequence: CASRKDPTNPYNEQFF.

V gene TRBV10-3 combines with J gene TRBJ1-2; D is perhaps TRBD1 (5 bases). Germline CDR1 ENHRY, CDR2 SYGVKD. Trimming took off 7 bases at V and 3 bases at J, with 9 bases between the two ends. The CDR3 totals 12 residues. The DNA for the CDR3 is TGTGCCATCACCGACAGAGACTATGGCTACACCTTC. Amino acid sequence: CAITDRDYGYTF.

The table lists this clonotype with a few counts. The DNA of the CDR3 is TGTGCCAGCAGTTTCCAGGGACCCCGGTTCGGATTCGACGAGCAGTACTTC. As protein: CASSFQGPRFGFDEQYF. The rearrangement uses TRBV6-6 and TRBJ2-7, with D possibly being TRBD1 or TRBD2 (5 bases each). The germline V gene encodes CDR1 MNHNY and CDR2 SVGAGI (reference sequence). Trimming removed 4 bases from V and 5 bases from J, with 24 bases in between. The CDR3 length is 17 residues.

The count of this clonotype is one. CDR3 sequence (DNA): TGTGCCACCAGCAGAGCCGTCCAGGGAGGTGGCTACACCTTC. Amino acids: CATSRAVQGGGYTF. The V call is TRBV15, the J call TRBJ1-2; perhaps TRBD1 as D (5 bases). Germline loops: CDR1 LNHNV, CDR2 YYDKDF (reference sequence). Trimming stripped 1 base from V and 7 bases from J, with 13 bases between. This CDR3 region has 14 residues.